A selection of T cell receptor beta chains follows, all from one sample in a study of T cell responses to AZD1222 COVID-19 vaccine. The repertoire was sequenced with immunoSEQ multiplex PCR; TCRdb's copy has only in-frame clones and lacks some. The sample has around 130,000 clones, 80% to 90% seen once. The material was peripheral blood, obtained on day 0 of AZD1222 vaccination. These receptor sequences come from an adult in good health. The conserved cysteine and the conserved F or W are not part of the CDR3 here. The order of the fields is V gene, CDR3 protein.

TRBV27,ASRPSQSSYNSPLH
TRBV6-5,ASLFTGGYYEQY
TRBV29-1,SAGRLDSGNTIY
TRBV2,ASTGQGNTEAF
TRBV3-1/TRBV3-2,ASSQRGTGELF
TRBV5-6,ASSLAFRRGNTDTQY
TRBV11-3,ASSRQGYEQY
TRBV11-3,ASSLAGLGGEQF
TRBV6-6,ASNRTGRTGYSYNSPLH
TRBV18,ASSPRAGGVPYNSPLH
TRBV9,ASSPHNRDGYGYT
TRBV5-6,ASSKNQGARNTGELF
TRBV6-5,ASSYRMDRDYGYT
TRBV6-5,ASSYMGISGNTIY
TRBV5-1,ASSRDAGYGYT
TRBV9,ASSARGSQSDAF
TRBV4-2,ASSQERSAGGATNYGYT
TRBV4-3,ASSQEVTGDSYNEQF
TRBV12-5,ASGRSTGLVGNTIY
TRBV5-4,ASSLSARAFNTEAF
TRBV18,ASSPETSAYNEQF
TRBV12-3/TRBV12-4,ASSLVHDQPPF
TRBV27,ASSPTGGYATNEKLF
TRBV2,ASIQDRGAF
TRBV29-1,SVGQGSWGYT
TRBV30,AWSRGEQY
TRBV5-1,ASSFYRDRGTEAF
TRBV2,ASSNRGGSTEAF
TRBV14,ASSPYRAPGGYT
TRBV27,ASSGLAGGTTGELF
TRBV12-3/TRBV12-4,ASSLEGDKLF
TRBV29-1,SVEGRQGSGNTIY
TRBV7-9,ASSLSSGKGNEQF
TRBV7-2,ASSVHRGQTEAF
TRBV7-6,ASSLNSGRHNEQF
TRBV7-9,ASSPDRTYEQY
TRBV24-1,ATSDDRAQGWAQY
TRBV21-1,ASSKAMGQGVYSGANVLT